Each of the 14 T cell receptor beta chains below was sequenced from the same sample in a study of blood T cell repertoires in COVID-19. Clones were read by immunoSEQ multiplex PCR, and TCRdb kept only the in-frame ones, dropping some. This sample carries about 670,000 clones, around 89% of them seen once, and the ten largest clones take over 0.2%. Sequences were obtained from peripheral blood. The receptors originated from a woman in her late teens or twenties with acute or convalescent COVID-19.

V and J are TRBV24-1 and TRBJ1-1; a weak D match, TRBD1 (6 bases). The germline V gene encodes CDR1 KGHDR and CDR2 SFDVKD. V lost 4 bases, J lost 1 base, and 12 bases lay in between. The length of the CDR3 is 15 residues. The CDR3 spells CATSDAGQPNTEAFF. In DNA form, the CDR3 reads TGTGCCACCAGTGACGCCGGACAGCCGAACACTGAAGCTTTCTTT.

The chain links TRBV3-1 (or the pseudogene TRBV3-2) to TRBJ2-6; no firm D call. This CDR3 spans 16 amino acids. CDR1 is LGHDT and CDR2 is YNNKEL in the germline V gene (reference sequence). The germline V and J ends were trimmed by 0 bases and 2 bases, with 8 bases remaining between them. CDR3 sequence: CASSQEWSTGANVLTF. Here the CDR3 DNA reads TGTGCCAGCAGCCAAGAGTGGTCTACTGGGGCCAACGTCCTGACTTTC.

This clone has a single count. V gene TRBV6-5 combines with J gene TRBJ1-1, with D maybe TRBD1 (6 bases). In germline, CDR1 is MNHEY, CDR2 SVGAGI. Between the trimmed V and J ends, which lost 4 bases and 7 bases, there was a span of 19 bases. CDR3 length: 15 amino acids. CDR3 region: CASSWGGATEIEAFF. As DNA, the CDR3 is TGTGCCAGCAGTTGGGGGGGCGCGACGGAGATTGAAGCTTTCTTT.

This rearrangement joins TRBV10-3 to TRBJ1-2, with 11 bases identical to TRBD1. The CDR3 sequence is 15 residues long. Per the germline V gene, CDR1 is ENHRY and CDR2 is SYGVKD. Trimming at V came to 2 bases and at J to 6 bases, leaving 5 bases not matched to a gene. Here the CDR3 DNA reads TGTGCCATCAGTGAGCCCCGGACAGGGGGCAATGGCTACACCTTC. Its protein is CAISEPRTGGNGYTF.

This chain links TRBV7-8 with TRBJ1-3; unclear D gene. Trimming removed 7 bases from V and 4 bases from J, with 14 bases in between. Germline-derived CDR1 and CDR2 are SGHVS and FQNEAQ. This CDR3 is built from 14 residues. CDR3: CASTQRSSGNTIYF. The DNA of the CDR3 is TGTGCCAGCACACAACGGAGTTCCGGAAACACCATATATTTT.

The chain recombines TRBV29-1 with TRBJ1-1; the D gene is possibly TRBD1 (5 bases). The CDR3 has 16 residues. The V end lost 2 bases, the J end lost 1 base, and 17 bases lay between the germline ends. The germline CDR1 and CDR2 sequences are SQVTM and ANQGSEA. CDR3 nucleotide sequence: TGCAGCGTTGAATGGGTCGGAATCAGGGAGAACACTGAAGCTTTCTTT. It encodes CSVEWVGIRENTEAFF. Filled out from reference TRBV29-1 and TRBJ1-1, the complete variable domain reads SAVISQKPSRDICQRGTSLTIQCQVDSQVTMMFWYRQQPGQSLTLIATANQGSEATYESGFVIDKFPISRPNLTFSTLTVSNMSPEDSSIYLCSVEWVGIRENTEAFFGQGTRLTVV.

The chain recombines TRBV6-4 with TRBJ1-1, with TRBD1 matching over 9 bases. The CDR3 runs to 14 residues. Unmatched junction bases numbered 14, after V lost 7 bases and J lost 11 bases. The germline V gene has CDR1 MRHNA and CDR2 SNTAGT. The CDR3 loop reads CASKNRGRIEEAFF. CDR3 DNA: TGTGCCAGCAAAAACAGGGGGCGCATAGAGGAGGCTTTCTTT.

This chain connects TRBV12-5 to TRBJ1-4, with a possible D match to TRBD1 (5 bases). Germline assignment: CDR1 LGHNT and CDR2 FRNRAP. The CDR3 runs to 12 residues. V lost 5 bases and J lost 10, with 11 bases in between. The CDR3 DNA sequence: TGTGCTAGTGGTGCCTTGGGGGGAAAACTGTTTTTT. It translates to CASGALGGKLFF.

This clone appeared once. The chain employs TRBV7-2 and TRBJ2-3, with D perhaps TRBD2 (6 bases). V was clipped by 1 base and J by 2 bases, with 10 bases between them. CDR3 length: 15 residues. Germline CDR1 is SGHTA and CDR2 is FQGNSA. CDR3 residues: CASSLGDLSTDTQYF. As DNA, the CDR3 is TGTGCCAGCAGCTTAGGGGACTTGTCCACAGATACGCAGTATTTT.

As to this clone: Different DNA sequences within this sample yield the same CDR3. The CDR3: CASSPPSTEAFF. The DNA of the CDR3 is TGCGCCAGCAGCCCGCCGAGTACTGAAGCTTTCTTT. This chain uses TRBV5-1 with TRBJ1-1; D gene uncertain. This CDR3 has 12 residues. Trimming took off 4 bases at V and 5 bases at J, with 9 bases between the two ends. In germline, CDR1 is SGHRS, CDR2 YFSETQ.

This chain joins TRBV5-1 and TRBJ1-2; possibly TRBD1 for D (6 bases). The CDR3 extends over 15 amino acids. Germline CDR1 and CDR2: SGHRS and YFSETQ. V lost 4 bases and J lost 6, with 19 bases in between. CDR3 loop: CASSRIRGGGDGYTF. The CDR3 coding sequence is TGCGCCAGCAGCAGGATTCGGGGAGGGGGAGATGGCTACACCTTC. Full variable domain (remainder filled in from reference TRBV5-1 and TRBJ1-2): KAGVTQTPRYLIKTRGQQVTLSCSPISGHRSVSWYQQTPGQGLQFLFEYFSETQRNKGNFPGRFSGRQFSNSRSEMNVSTLELGDSALYLCASSRIRGGGDGYTFGSGTRLTVV.

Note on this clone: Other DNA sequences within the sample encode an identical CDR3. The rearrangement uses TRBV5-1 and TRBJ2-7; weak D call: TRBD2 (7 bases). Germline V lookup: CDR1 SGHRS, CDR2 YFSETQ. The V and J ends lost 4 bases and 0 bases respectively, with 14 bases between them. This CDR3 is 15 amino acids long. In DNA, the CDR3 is TGCGCCAGCAGCCTAGGGGGGGGAGCCTCCTACGAGCAGTACTTC. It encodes CASSLGGGASYEQYF.

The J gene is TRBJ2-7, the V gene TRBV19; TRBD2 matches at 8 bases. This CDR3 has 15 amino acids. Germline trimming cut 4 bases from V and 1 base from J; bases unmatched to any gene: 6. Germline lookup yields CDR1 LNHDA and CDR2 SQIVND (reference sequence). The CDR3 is CASSRRGTSSYEQYF. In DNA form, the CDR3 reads TGTGCCAGTAGTAGGAGAGGGACTAGTTCCTACGAGCAGTACTTC.

CDR3 residues: CASSLDLSRAYEQYF. CDR3 in DNA: TGTGCCAGCAGCTTAGATCTAAGCAGGGCCTACGAGCAGTACTTC. V and J are TRBV11-2 and TRBJ2-7; maybe TRBD1 (5 bases). V shed 0 bases and J shed 2 bases, with 11 bases lying between them. The V gene's germline CDR1 is SGHAT and CDR2 FQNNGV. The CDR3 is made up of 15 amino acids.